These T cell receptor beta chains were read from a single sample in a study of blood T cell repertoires in COVID-19. Method: immunoSEQ multiplex PCR; TCRdb's copy keeps in-frame clones and lacks some. The profile shows 130,000 to 150,000 clones, around 80% of them singletons. The sequencing input was peripheral blood. The receptors were sampled from a human donor in a cohort sampled during active COVID-19. CDR3s include the opening cysteine and the closing phenylalanine or tryptophan. The order of the fields is clone size, V gene, CDR3 length, J gene, D gene, CDR3 DNA, CDR3 protein. The D gene is left open where the match is weak. Clone size is not always given. Where it is, it says once, few, many or a class for expanded clones.

>.|TRBV28|14|TRBJ2-4|TRBD1
TGTGCCAGCAGACCACAGGGGGCGAGGAACATTCAGTACTTC
CASRPQGARNIQYF
>.|TRBV7-9|14|TRBJ2-3|TRBD2
TGTGCCACCCGGCTAGCGGGGGCTGAGGATACGCAGTATTTT
CATRLAGAEDTQYF
>.|TRBV11-2|13|TRBJ2-5|.
TGTGCCAGCAGCTCATACAGGAAAGAGACCCAGTACTTC
CASSSYRKETQYF
>.|TRBV5-1|16|TRBJ2-7|TRBD1
TGCGCCAGCAGCTTGGGAGGGACAGCGATCTCCTACGAGCAGTACTTC
CASSLGGTAISYEQYF
>.|TRBV2|14|TRBJ1-2|TRBD1
TGTGCCAGCACCAAGGACAGGCCGCACTATGGCTACACCTTC
CASTKDRPHYGYTF
>.|TRBV5-5|14|TRBJ1-2|TRBD1
TGTGCCAGCAGCTTTTACAGGGGTAACTATGGCTACACCTTC
CASSFYRGNYGYTF
>.|TRBV10-2|13|TRBJ1-1|.
TGCGCCAGCAGTCCACAGGGGAACACTGAAGCTTTCTTT
CASSPQGNTEAFF
>once|TRBV5-4|13|TRBJ2-1|.
TGTGCCAGCAGCTCCCGACTAGGCTATGAGCAGTTCTTC
CASSSRLGYEQFF
>.|TRBV24-1|14|TRBJ1-2|TRBD1
TGTGCCACCAGTGAGGCGACAGGGAACTATGGCTACACCTTC
CATSEATGNYGYTF
>few|TRBV19|16|TRBJ1-5|TRBD1
TGTGCCACCCACGAGGACAGGGGGCGATCCAATCAGCCCCAGCATTTT
CATHEDRGRSNQPQHF
>.|TRBV4-3|14|TRBJ1-1|.
TGCGCCAGCAGCCCTGACACTGGCTTGCCTGAAGCTTTCTTT
CASSPDTGLPEAFF
>few|TRBV5-6|14|TRBJ1-6|.
TGTGCCAGCAGCTTGGGGAGGTCTAATTCACCCCTCCACTTT
CASSLGRSNSPLHF
>.|TRBV12-3/TRBV12-4|13|TRBJ1-2|.
TGTGCCAGCAGTTTGCTCCAGTCAGGAGGCTACACCTTC
CASSLLQSGGYTF
>.|TRBV29-1|14|TRBJ1-3|.
TGCAGCGTTGAAGATCCTGCTGGGCAGTATGCCATATATTTT
CSVEDPAGQYAIYF
>few|TRBV6-4|13|TRBJ1-1|.
TGTGCCAGCAGTGAGACAGTGAACACTGAAGCTTTCTTT
CASSETVNTEAFF
>.|TRBV19|19|TRBJ2-5|TRBD1
TGTGCCAGTAGGGGGCCAGGGACAGTCGTCAACCCCTACCAAGAGACCCAGTACTTC
CASRGPGTVVNPYQETQYF
>.|TRBV14|17|TRBJ1-2|.
TGTGCCAGCAGAGGAGGGGAAACCGGGGCCGCTAACTATGGCTACACCTTC
CASRGGETGAANYGYTF
>.|TRBV4-1|16|TRBJ1-5|.
TGCGCCAGCAGCCAAGACCCCGGGACACCCGAACGGCCCCAGCATTTT
CASSQDPGTPERPQHF
>.|TRBV11-3|13|TRBJ2-3|TRBD2
TGTGCCAGCAGCCGGGGGGGAACAGATACGCAGTATTTT
CASSRGGTDTQYF
>.|TRBV3-1/TRBV3-2|13|TRBJ1-2|.
TGTGCCAGCAGCCAAGGTAGGGGGAATGGCTACACCTTC
CASSQGRGNGYTF
>.|TRBV10-3|15|TRBJ1-3|TRBD1
TGTGCCATCAGTGAACAGGGGAGATCTGGAAACACCATATATTTT
CAISEQGRSGNTIYF
>.|TRBV5-6|13|TRBJ1-2|TRBD1
TGTGCCAGCAGCCAGGACAGGGGCTATGGCTACACCTTC
CASSQDRGYGYTF
>.|TRBV3-1/TRBV3-2|12|TRBJ1-1|.
TGTGCCAGCAGCCAGGCTCAGTCAGAAGCTTTCTTT
CASSQAQSEAFF
>.|TRBV9|16|TRBJ2-2|.
TGTGCCAGCAGCGCCGGTCCAGGAAGGAACACCGGGGAGCTGTTTTTT
CASSAGPGRNTGELFF
>.|TRBV4-1|16|TRBJ1-5|.
TGCGCCAGCAGCCAAGTATCGGGGAGCGGGAATCAGCCCCAGCATTTT
CASSQVSGSGNQPQHF
>.|TRBV6-2/TRBV6-3|15|TRBJ1-1|TRBD1
TGTGCCAGCAGTCCGATTGACAGGGGGCTTACTGAAGCTTTCTTT
CASSPIDRGLTEAFF
>.|TRBV9|16|TRBJ1-3|.
TGTGCCAGCAGCCCATCGACGGGGAACTCTGGAAACACCATATATTTT
CASSPSTGNSGNTIYF
>.|TRBV4-2|16|TRBJ2-2|.
TGTGCCAGCAGCCAAGAGGCCGGGGGAGGCGCCGGGGAGCTGTTTTTT
CASSQEAGGGAGELFF
>.|TRBV6-5|12|TRBJ1-4|.
TGTGCCAGCAGTTATCAAGGAGGAAAACTGTTTTTT
CASSYQGGKLFF
>.|TRBV18|15|TRBJ1-6|TRBD1
TGTGCCAGCTCACCATCGGGACAGAATAATTCACCCCTCCACTTT
CASSPSGQNNSPLHF
>.|TRBV7-3|15|TRBJ2-7|TRBD1
TGTGCCAGCAGCTTGACAGGGGGCGAGGCCTACGAGCAGTACTTC
CASSLTGGEAYEQYF
>once|TRBV25-1|13|TRBJ2-5|TRBD1
TGTGCCAGCACCAGACAGGGCCAAGAGACCCAGTACTTC
CASTRQGQETQYF
>.|TRBV4-3|13|TRBJ1-2|.
TGCGCCAGCAGCGCAGGGTCCCACTCTGGCTACACCTTC
CASSAGSHSGYTF
>.|TRBV7-9|16|TRBJ2-4|.
TGTGCCAGCAGCTTAGTAGGGGTATTGGGCAAAAACATTCAGTACTTC
CASSLVGVLGKNIQYF
>.|TRBV6-5|14|TRBJ1-6|.
TGTGCCAGCAGGGACGGCGGAGGAATCTCGCCCCTCCACTTT
CASRDGGGISPLHF
>.|TRBV7-9|13|TRBJ1-2|.
TGTGCCAGCAGCTTAGCTGTAGGGAGAGGCTACACCTTC
CASSLAVGRGYTF
>.|TRBV13|14|TRBJ2-5|.
TGTGCCAGCAGCGGCCGGGCTGCGGGAGAGACCCAGTACTTC
CASSGRAAGETQYF
>.|TRBV6-2/TRBV6-3|16|TRBJ1-4|.
TGTGCCAGCAGTTCGGGACATGGAGCAACTAATGAAAAACTGTTTTTT
CASSSGHGATNEKLFF
>.|TRBV12-3/TRBV12-4|13|TRBJ2-3|.
TGTGCCAGCAGTCCAGGTGCTTCAGATACGCAGTATTTT
CASSPGASDTQYF
>.|TRBV3-1/TRBV3-2|14|TRBJ1-2|.
TGTGCCAGCAGCCAAAGACCCAGGGCCTACGGCTACACCTTC
CASSQRPRAYGYTF
>.|TRBV9|13|TRBJ2-7|TRBD1
TGTGCCTCACCGTCAGGGGGAACCTACGAGCAGTACTTC
CASPSGGTYEQYF
>.|TRBV6-1|11|TRBJ1-2|.
TGTGCCAGCACCCAGGACTATGGCTACACCTTC
CASTQDYGYTF
>.|TRBV27|15|TRBJ2-2|.
TGTGCCAGCAGTTTATACAGACGACCCACCGGGGAGCTGTTTTTT
CASSLYRRPTGELFF
>.|TRBV29-1|13|TRBJ1-1|.
TGCAGCGTTGTGGAAGGGGCCCTACTTGGAGCTTTCTTT
CSVVEGALLGAFF
>.|TRBV4-1|19|TRBJ1-6|.
TGCGCCAGCAGCCAAGATATCTTTAGGAGCACCCCACGGGGAGTAGCCCTCCACTTT
CASSQDIFRSTPRGVALHF
>.|TRBV7-9|15|TRBJ1-5|TRBD1
TGTGCCAGCAGCAGTGAGGGGGCTTATGGTCAGCCCCAGCATTTT
CASSSEGAYGQPQHF
>.|TRBV2|15|TRBJ1-3|TRBD1
TGTGCCAGCAGTGAAGCCGGGACAGGGGGAAACACCATATATTTT
CASSEAGTGGNTIYF
>.|TRBV10-3|14|TRBJ1-5|.
TGTGCCATCAGTGAAGCAGGGACAACCGATCCCCAGCATTTT
CAISEAGTTDPQHF
>.|TRBV21-1|15|TRBJ1-2|.
TGTGCCAGCAGCAAAGGCCACCCACTGGACTATGGCTACACCTTC
CASSKGHPLDYGYTF
>.|TRBV12-3/TRBV12-4|13|TRBJ2-5|.
TGTGCCAGCAGTCTGGGCCCTCGGGAGACCCAGTACTTC
CASSLGPRETQYF
>.|TRBV10-3|16|TRBJ2-2|TRBD1
TGTGCCATCAGCCTCTCCGGGACAGGGAACACCGGGGAGCTGTTTTTT
CAISLSGTGNTGELFF
>.|TRBV4-1|19|TRBJ2-4|TRBD1
TGCGCCAGCAGCCAAGCCGGGACAGGGGGCGATATAGCCAAAAACATTCAGTACTTC
CASSQAGTGGDIAKNIQYF